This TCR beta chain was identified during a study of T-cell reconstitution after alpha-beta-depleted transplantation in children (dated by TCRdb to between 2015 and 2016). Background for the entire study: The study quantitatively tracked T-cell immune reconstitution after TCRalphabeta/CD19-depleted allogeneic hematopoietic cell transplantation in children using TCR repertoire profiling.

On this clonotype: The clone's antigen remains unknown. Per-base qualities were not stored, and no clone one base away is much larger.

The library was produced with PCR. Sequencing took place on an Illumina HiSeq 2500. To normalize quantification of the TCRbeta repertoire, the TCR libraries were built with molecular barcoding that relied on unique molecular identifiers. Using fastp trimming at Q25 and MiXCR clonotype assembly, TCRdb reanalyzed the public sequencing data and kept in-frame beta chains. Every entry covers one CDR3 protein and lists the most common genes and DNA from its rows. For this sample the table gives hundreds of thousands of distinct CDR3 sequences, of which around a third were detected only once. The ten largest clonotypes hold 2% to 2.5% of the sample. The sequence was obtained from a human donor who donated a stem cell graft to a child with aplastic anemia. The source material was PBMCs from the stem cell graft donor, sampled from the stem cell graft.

The nucleotides are TGTGCCAGCAGTTATCTGCGGGAGAGGAACGAGCAGTACTTC. Its protein product is CASSYLRERNEQYF. The receptor chain draws on TRBV6-5 and TRBJ2-7; TRBD2 matches 7 bases in the middle. The CDR3 runs 14 residues from the cysteine to the phenylalanine. The DNA shown is the 42-base CDR3, in frame from base 1. Clipping removes 3 bases from V and 5 bases from J, with 7 as the unmatched junction base count. CDR1 and CDR2 (MNHEY, SVGAGI) derive from the germline V gene.